The entry that follows covers one T cell receptor beta chain sequence. Antigen: not known. The source of the sample is a study of CD8+ T cells in alopecia areata. Study-level background: Those patients who were treated received oral tofacitinib, which was given at 5 to 10 mg twice daily for moderate-to-severe alopecia areata. The investigators scored severity in treated patients by the percentage of affected scalp area.

RNA, once extracted, was reverse transcribed into cDNA for use as the sequencing template. Sequenced by immunoSEQ multiplex PCR; TCRdb stores in-frame clones only, minus some. The data hold approximately 6,900 clones, with around 70% observed a single time. CDR3 length: 19 amino acids. CDR1 KGHSH and CDR2 LQKENI come from the germline V gene. V shed 2 bases, J shed 1 base, and the junction held 10 bases outside the gene matches. Specified treatment: oral pan-JAK inhibitor, 5-10 mg twice daily. Obtained from alopecia areata patients were lesional scalp punch biopsies along with peripheral blood. The study's findings and limits: A single nonresponder leaves the baseline CD8+ expansion link to response uncertain. Many expanded lesional clones stayed in scalp and blood while on tofacitinib.

The TCR comes from a human donor with alopecia areata. This material consisted of skin, taken at week 4, from a patient treated with tofacitinib. The gene calls are TRBV18 and TRBJ2-7, with 14 bases fitting TRBD2. The chain's CDR3 is CASSPETSGGGMGSYEQYF. The CDR3 DNA reads as TGTGCCAGCTCACCAGAGACTAGCGGGGGGGGAATGGGATCCTACGAGCAGTACTTC.